This is a list of T cell receptor beta chains from one sample in a study of shared clonotypes between healthy human individuals. Libraries were prepared by immunoSEQ multiplex PCR; TCRdb keeps only in-frame clonotypes and omits some of them. Here the sample spans 1 million to 1.2 million clones, 60% to 85% being singletons. Sequencing was performed on memory CD4+ T cells from PBMCs. The source is a man between 18 and 29 years old in good health. Some clones in this sample may be carry-over from other donors' samples. Each CDR3 is given with its conserved first and last residue. Fields, in order: J gene, V gene, clone size, D gene, CDR3 protein, CDR3 DNA. The D gene is left open where the match is weak. Rows give clone size only sometimes, using once, few, many, or a class for an expanded clone.

J gene: TRBJ1-4; V gene: TRBV4-3; clone size: .; D gene: .; CDR3 protein: CASSQGSGEKLFF; CDR3 DNA: TGCGCCAGCAGCCAAGGTAGTGGTGAAAAACTGTTTTTT
J gene: TRBJ2-2; V gene: TRBV5-4; clone size: few; D gene: TRBD2; CDR3 protein: CASTLSGDNTGELFF; CDR3 DNA: TGTGCCAGCACCCTCAGCGGGGATAACACCGGGGAGCTGTTTTTT
J gene: TRBJ2-7; V gene: TRBV29-1; clone size: once; D gene: .; CDR3 protein: CSAGHSTYEQYF; CDR3 DNA: TGCAGCGCTGGACATTCCACCTACGAGCAGTACTTC
J gene: TRBJ2-1; V gene: TRBV6-5; clone size: .; D gene: TRBD1; CDR3 protein: CASRTGGRYNEQFF; CDR3 DNA: TGTGCCAGCAGGACAGGGGGCCGATACAATGAGCAGTTCTTC
J gene: TRBJ2-7; V gene: TRBV29-1; clone size: .; D gene: .; CDR3 protein: CSVEAAGTYEQYF; CDR3 DNA: TGCAGCGTTGAAGCAGCAGGGACCTACGAGCAGTACTTC
J gene: TRBJ2-3; V gene: TRBV2; clone size: .; D gene: TRBD1; CDR3 protein: CASSTGQGPDTQYF; CDR3 DNA: TGTGCCAGCAGTACGGGACAGGGCCCAGATACGCAGTATTTT
J gene: TRBJ1-2; V gene: TRBV5-1; clone size: once; D gene: .; CDR3 protein: CASSLVAGADYGYTF; CDR3 DNA: TGCGCCAGCAGCTTGGTTGCAGGGGCTGACTATGGCTACACCTTC
J gene: TRBJ1-1; V gene: TRBV6-5; clone size: .; D gene: .; CDR3 protein: CASSLGLGNTEAFF; CDR3 DNA: TGTGCCAGCAGTTTGGGGTTAGGGAACACTGAAGCTTTCTTT
J gene: TRBJ2-5; V gene: TRBV5-6; clone size: .; D gene: .; CDR3 protein: CASSTIGATETQYF; CDR3 DNA: TGTGCCAGCAGCACCATAGGTGCCACAGAGACCCAGTACTTC
J gene: TRBJ1-1; V gene: TRBV7-2; clone size: .; D gene: TRBD1; CDR3 protein: CASSLKDRENTEAFF; CDR3 DNA: TGTGCCAGCAGCCTCAAGGACAGGGAGAACACTGAAGCTTTCTTT
J gene: TRBJ1-1; V gene: TRBV11-3; clone size: .; D gene: .; CDR3 protein: CASSLDSSTEAFF; CDR3 DNA: TGTGCCAGCAGCCTTGACAGTTCCACTGAAGCTTTCTTT
J gene: TRBJ2-3; V gene: TRBV5-1; clone size: few; D gene: .; CDR3 protein: CASSEPWDTQYF; CDR3 DNA: TGCGCCAGCAGCGAACCCTGGGATACGCAGTATTTT
J gene: TRBJ1-2; V gene: TRBV7-9; clone size: .; D gene: TRBD1; CDR3 protein: CASSLQQGAGYGYTF; CDR3 DNA: TGTGCCAGCAGCCTCCAACAGGGGGCGGGCTATGGCTACACCTTC
J gene: TRBJ2-7; V gene: TRBV11-2; clone size: .; D gene: TRBD1; CDR3 protein: CASSSGQFSYEQYF; CDR3 DNA: TGTGCCAGCAGCTCGGGACAGTTCTCCTACGAGCAGTACTTC
J gene: TRBJ2-1; V gene: TRBV27; clone size: .; D gene: .; CDR3 protein: CASSLNVYNEQFF; CDR3 DNA: TGTGCCAGCAGTTTAAATGTCTACAATGAGCAGTTCTTC
J gene: TRBJ2-7; V gene: TRBV19; clone size: .; D gene: .; CDR3 protein: CASTPEGGRSSYEQYF; CDR3 DNA: TGTGCCAGTACTCCCGAAGGGGGACGGAGCTCCTACGAGCAGTACTTC
J gene: TRBJ2-7; V gene: TRBV5-4; clone size: .; D gene: TRBD2; CDR3 protein: CASSPGTSGLYEQYF; CDR3 DNA: TGTGCCAGCAGTCCCGGGACTAGCGGTCTCTACGAGCAGTACTTC
J gene: TRBJ2-7; V gene: TRBV7-3; clone size: .; D gene: .; CDR3 protein: CASSPGPSYEQYF; CDR3 DNA: TGTGCCAGCAGCCCCGGTCCTTCCTACGAGCAGTACTTC
J gene: TRBJ2-3; V gene: TRBV5-1; clone size: .; D gene: TRBD2; CDR3 protein: CASSSMAGAGTDTQYF; CDR3 DNA: TGCGCCAGCAGCTCGATGGCGGGAGCGGGCACAGATACGCAGTATTTT
J gene: TRBJ1-5; V gene: TRBV28; clone size: few; D gene: .; CDR3 protein: CASTSWQGSNQPQHF; CDR3 DNA: TGTGCCAGCACCTCGTGGCAGGGAAGCAATCAGCCCCAGCATTTT
J gene: TRBJ1-1; V gene: TRBV6-1; clone size: .; D gene: .; CDR3 protein: CASSEALWSPEAFF; CDR3 DNA: TGTGCCAGCAGTGAAGCCCTGTGGTCACCTGAAGCTTTCTTT
J gene: TRBJ1-1; V gene: TRBV20-1; clone size: .; D gene: .; CDR3 protein: CSAGYRVEAFF; CDR3 DNA: TGCAGTGCCGGATACAGGGTAGAAGCTTTCTTT
J gene: TRBJ2-5; V gene: TRBV7-8; clone size: few; D gene: .; CDR3 protein: CASSPGRLQETQYF; CDR3 DNA: TGTGCCAGCAGCCCCGGACGGCTCCAAGAGACCCAGTACTTC
J gene: TRBJ2-6; V gene: TRBV19; clone size: .; D gene: TRBD1; CDR3 protein: CASTTDRVGANVLTF; CDR3 DNA: TGTGCCAGTACCACCGACAGGGTAGGGGCCAACGTCCTGACTTTC
J gene: TRBJ1-5; V gene: TRBV28; clone size: few; D gene: .; CDR3 protein: CASSTIQSRNQPQHF; CDR3 DNA: TGTGCCAGCAGTACGATACAGAGCCGAAATCAGCCCCAGCATTTT
J gene: TRBJ2-7; V gene: TRBV4-2; clone size: .; D gene: TRBD2; CDR3 protein: CASSPTGTRDYEQYF; CDR3 DNA: TGTGCCAGCAGCCCTACCGGGACTAGGGACTACGAGCAGTACTTC
J gene: TRBJ2-2; V gene: TRBV28; clone size: .; D gene: .; CDR3 protein: CASSLLRGPVTGELFF; CDR3 DNA: TGTGCCAGCAGTCTCCTCCGGGGCCCAGTGACCGGGGAGCTGTTTTTT
J gene: TRBJ2-7; V gene: TRBV19; clone size: .; D gene: .; CDR3 protein: CASSIDTGSWQYF; CDR3 DNA: TGTGCCAGTAGTATAGATACGGGATCATGGCAGTACTTC
J gene: TRBJ1-1; V gene: TRBV7-3; clone size: once; D gene: .; CDR3 protein: CASSLSLAGEAFF; CDR3 DNA: TGTGCCAGCAGCTTAAGTCTGGCTGGTGAAGCTTTCTTT